This T cell receptor beta chain was recovered during a study of early T cells in non-severe SARS-CoV-2 infection. About the study: The study sequenced bulk RNA from unsorted whole blood, with chains unpaired.

The library protocol tagged individual cDNA molecules with unique molecular identifiers. TCRdb processed the 5' RACE reads anew with MiXCR; each CDR3 protein has one entry. The top ten clones hold just over 4% of a sample with tens of thousands of distinct CDR3 sequences, about 7% of them seen once. In this sample, this clonotype turned up many times. Its antigen is still unknown. CDR1 SEHNR and CDR2 FQNEAQ come from the germline V gene (reference sequence). This CDR3 region has 14 residues. Deletions cut 2 bases from V and 2 bases from J, with 9 bases between. Findings of the study overall: Using VDJdb, the matching emphasized anti-spike CD8 responses while missing private and CD4 specificities.

The J gene is TRBJ1-1, the V gene TRBV7-9; unclear D gene. The sequenced material came from whole blood. This clonotype was sampled from an adult who was a healthcare worker with PCR-confirmed SARS-CoV-2 infection or an uninfected control (not recorded which). CDR3 in DNA: TGTGCCAGCAGCTTAAGCGGCAGAAACACTGAAGCTTTCTTT. Protein product: CASSLSGRNTEAFF. The full variable domain, its missing parts supplied by reference TRBV7-9 and TRBJ1-1, is DTGVSQNPRHKITKRGQNVTFRCDPISEHNRLYWYRQTLGQGPEFLTYFQNEAQLEKSRLLSDRFSAERPKGSFSTLEIQRTEQGDSAMYLCASSLSGRNTEAFFGQGTRLTVV.